This entry lists 16 T cell receptor beta chains sequenced from one sample in a study of identical twins. TCRdb ran MiXCR on the 5' RACE reads and lists one entry per CDR3 protein. The sample shows approximately 670,000 distinct CDR3 sequences, 5.5% to 6.5% of them seen only once. Material for sequencing was naive T cells sorted from blood. Receptors originate from a man younger than 35 in good health.

This clonotype occurred many times. The chain employs TRBV5-1 and TRBJ2-3; D might be TRBD1 (5 bases). V lost 3 bases to trimming and J lost 4 bases, with 12 bases between them. CDR3 length: 14 residues. From germline, CDR1 is SGHRS and CDR2 YFSETQ. The CDR3 DNA sequence: TGCGCCAGCAGCTCGCAGGGTGGCGCAGATACGCAGTATTTT. This sequence encodes CASSSQGGADTQYF.

Many counts were recorded for this clonotype. The CDR3 sequence is CATSNFHRGGNNEQFF. In DNA, the CDR3 is TGTGCCACCAGCAACTTTCACAGGGGGGGAAACAATGAGCAGTTCTTC. The chain employs TRBV15 and TRBJ2-1; D may be TRBD1 (8 bases). Germline assignment: CDR1 LNHNV and CDR2 YYDKDF (reference sequence). The CDR3 covers 16 residues. V was shortened by 4 bases and J by 5 bases, with 18 bases between the two germline ends.

The gene calls are TRBV19 and TRBJ1-3; the D gene is possibly TRBD1 (5 bases). The CDR3 is 14 amino acids. Germline CDR1 is LNHDA and CDR2 is SQIVND (reference sequence). V gave up 7 bases and J gave up 3 bases, with 13 bases separating them. CDR3 nucleotides: TGTGCCAGTACGGGATGGGACTTTGGAAACACCATATATTTT. Its translation is CASTGWDFGNTIYF.

This clonotype occurred many times. The rearrangement links TRBV7-9 to TRBJ2-5; tentatively, D is TRBD2 (6 bases). The CDR3 contains 15 residues. The V and J ends lost 5 bases and 4 bases respectively, with 17 bases between them. Germline V gene sequence: CDR1 SEHNR, CDR2 FQNEAQ (reference sequence). As DNA, the CDR3 is TGTGCCAGCAGCCCTAGCGAAGGGGAGACAGAGACCCAGTACTTC. Translation gives CASSPSEGETETQYF.

In regard to this clonotype: One base away lies a much larger clone, so this may be a sequencing read error. The conserved phenylalanine or tryptophan normally closing the CDR3 is absent here, so this likely arose from a read error. The chain joins TRBV12-3 or TRBV12-4 to TRBJ2-2; D possibly corresponds to TRBD2 (5 bases). Trimming stripped 3 bases from V and 0 bases from J, with 14 bases between. The CDR3 is made up of 17 amino acids. The CDR3 region is CASSFVLAITNTGELFL. The CDR3 DNA follows: TGTGCCAGCAGTTTTGTTCTAGCTATTACGAACACCGGGGAGCTGTTTCTT.

This clonotype showed up many times. The V and J genes are TRBV9 and TRBJ2-2, with no clear D. Germline V gene lookup returns CDR1 SGDLS and CDR2 YYNGEE. Trimming took off 0 bases at V and 4 bases at J, with 10 bases between the two ends. The length of the CDR3 is 15 residues. CDR3 in amino acids: CASSVEVHGTGELFF. The CDR3 DNA is TGTGCCAGCAGCGTAGAAGTCCACGGCACCGGGGAGCTGTTTTTT.

This clonotype was detected ten times or more. CDR3 residues: CAISGTGLYEQYV. The CDR3 nucleotides read TGTGCCATCAGTGGGACGGGACTTTACGAGCAGTACGTC. The chain employs TRBV10-3 and TRBJ2-7, with a possible D match to TRBD2 (6 bases). Germline CDR1 ENHRY, CDR2 SYGVKD. CDR3 size: 13 residues. Trimming pared 4 bases from V and 4 bases from J, leaving 11 bases between.

This clonotype was seen ten or more times. The CDR3 DNA sequence: TGTGCCAGCAGCCGACAGGGATGGGGCTACACCTTC. Its translation: CASSRQGWGYTF. V and J are TRBV12-3 or TRBV12-4 and TRBJ1-2, with 7 bases that match TRBD1. The ends lost 6 bases at V and 8 bases at J; junction bases unmatched: 6. The CDR3 runs to 12 residues.

This clonotype was seen repeatedly, ten times or more. V and J are TRBV6-6 and TRBJ1-5; D gene ambiguous. V shed 9 bases and J shed 9 bases, with 9 bases lying between them. Germline V gene lookup returns CDR1 MNHNY and CDR2 SVGAGI (reference sequence). The CDR3 totals 10 residues. CDR3 residues: CASNSGPQHF. The CDR3 DNA reads TGTGCCAGTAACTCAGGGCCCCAGCATTTT.

This clonotype was counted ten times or more. The chain couples TRBV5-6 to TRBJ2-7, with D perhaps TRBD1 (6 bases). CDR1 is SGHDT, CDR2 YYEEEE, per germline. Trimming removed 1 base at V and 4 bases at J, with 9 bases between. This CDR3 has 13 amino acids. The CDR3 region has the DNA TGTGCCAGCAGCTTGCCCACAGGGTACGAGCAGTACGTC. Translating it yields CASSLPTGYEQYV.

This clonotype was picked up many times. The V gene is TRBV5-4, the J gene TRBJ2-6; 10 bases match TRBD1. Germline V gene data show CDR1 as SGHNT and CDR2 as YYREEE (reference sequence). The junction had 9 bases not matched to a gene; V was cut back by 0 bases and J by 0 bases. The CDR3 spans 20 residues. Here the CDR3 DNA reads TGTGCCAGCAGCTTGGTATCGACAGGGGGCTATACCTCTGGGGCCAACGTCCTGACTTTC. Its protein is CASSLVSTGGYTSGANVLTF.

The sample holds a few counts of this clonotype. The chain uses TRBV19 and TRBJ2-1, with D possibly being TRBD2 (5 bases). In germline, CDR1 is LNHDA, CDR2 SQIVND (reference sequence). V was cut by 4 bases and J by 7 bases, with 20 bases left in between. CDR3 length equals 16 residues. DNA for the CDR3: TGTGCCAGTAGTAGTCCTGGAGGAGGTAGACTTAATGAGCAGTTCTTC. Amino acid sequence: CASSSPGGGRLNEQFF.

This clonotype was seen only a few times. V and J are TRBV5-1 and TRBJ2-1; 8 nucleotides align to TRBD1. Germline CDR1 and CDR2: SGHRS and YFSETQ. Germline trimming cut 2 bases from V and 5 bases from J; bases unmatched to any gene: 6. The CDR3 sequence is 15 residues long. The CDR3 coding sequence is TGCGCCAGCAGCTTAGGGGGACAGGTTGACAATGAGCAGTTCTTC. Translating it yields CASSLGGQVDNEQFF.

This chain connects TRBV6-1 to TRBJ1-2, with D possibly being TRBD1 (6 bases). The CDR3 covers 14 residues. Germline V gene data show CDR1 as MNHNS and CDR2 as SASEGT. Trimming left V 6 bases short and J 0 bases short, with 11 bases between. The CDR3 DNA sequence: TGTGCCAGCAGCCGGGACACGACTAACTATGGCTACACCTTC. The encoded protein is CASSRDTTNYGYTF.

This clonotype was seen ten or more times. The CDR3: CRATSGLTDTQYF. CDR3 nucleotides: TGCAGGGCGACTAGCGGGCTCACAGATACGCAGTATTTT. The chain joins TRBV20-1 to TRBJ2-3, with 10 bases fitting TRBD2. The CDR3 is made up of 13 amino acids. From germline, CDR1 is DFQATT and CDR2 SNEGSKA (reference sequence).

This clonotype was seen many times. At one end the junction does not follow the germline gene, possibly because of a read error. The chain is built from TRBV20-1 and TRBJ1-4; TRBD1 matches at 8 bases. Germline CDR1 and CDR2: DFQATT and SNEGSKA (reference sequence). The CDR3 totals 14 residues. CDR3 nucleotide sequence: TGCAGTGCCAGAGACAGGGGAACTAATGAAAAACTGTTTTTT. Translated: CSARDRGTNEKLFF.